This T cell receptor (beta chain) was observed in a study of blood T cell repertoires in COVID-19. The repertoire was sequenced with immunoSEQ multiplex PCR; TCRdb's copy has only in-frame clones and lacks some. The sample shows 200,000 to 250,000 clones, 70% to 90% of them seen only once. This clone was observed a single time. The sequence came from a woman under 30 who had recovered from COVID-19. Sequenced material: peripheral blood.

The CDR3 sequence is CASSLIPGTGVSGANVLTF. CDR3 coding DNA: TGTGCCAGCAGCTTAATCCCAGGGACAGGGGTATCTGGGGCCAACGTCCTGACTTTC. The rearrangement joins TRBV7-3 to TRBJ2-6; 10 bases match TRBD1. Germline values: CDR1 SGHTA, CDR2 FQGTGA. The CDR3 contains 19 residues. Losses at the gene ends were 1 base for V and 1 base for J; bases not matched to a gene: 7.